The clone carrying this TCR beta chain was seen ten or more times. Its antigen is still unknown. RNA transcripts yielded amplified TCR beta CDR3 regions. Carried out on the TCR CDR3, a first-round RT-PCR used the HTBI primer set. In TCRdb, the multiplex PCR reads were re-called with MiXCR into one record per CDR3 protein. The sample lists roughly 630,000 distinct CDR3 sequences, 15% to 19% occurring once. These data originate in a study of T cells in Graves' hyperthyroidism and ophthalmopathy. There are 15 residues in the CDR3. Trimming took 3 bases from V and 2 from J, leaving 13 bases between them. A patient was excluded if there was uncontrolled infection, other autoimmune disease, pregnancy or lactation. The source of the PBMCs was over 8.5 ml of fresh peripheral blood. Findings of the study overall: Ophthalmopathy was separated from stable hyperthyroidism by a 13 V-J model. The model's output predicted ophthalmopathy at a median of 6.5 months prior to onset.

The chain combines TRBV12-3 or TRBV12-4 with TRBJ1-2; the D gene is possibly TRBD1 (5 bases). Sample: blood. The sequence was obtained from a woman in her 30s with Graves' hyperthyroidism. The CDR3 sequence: CASSFYPGGNYGYTF. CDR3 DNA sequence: TGTGCCAGCAGTTTCTACCCGGGGGGAAACTATGGCTACACCTTC.